This TCR beta chain was sequenced in a study of T cells in Graves' hyperthyroidism and ophthalmopathy. V dropped 5 bases and J dropped 7 bases, with 14 bases sitting between them. From germline, CDR1 is SGHTA and CDR2 FQGNSA. This CDR3 region has 13 residues. Using RNA transcripts as the source, TCR beta CDR3 regions were amplified. When the TCR CDR3 underwent first-round RT-PCR, the HTBI primer set was used. TCRdb redid the calling of the multiplex PCR reads with MiXCR, one entry per CDR3 protein. The sample has roughly 570,000 distinct CDR3 sequences; around 42% are singletons. Sequencing used peripheral blood or thyroid tissue (not recorded which). The TCR was taken from a woman under 30 with Graves' hyperthyroidism. V usage is TRBV7-2 and J usage is TRBJ1-1; D is perhaps TRBD1 (5 bases). The CDR3 loop is CASSQDTGVEAFF. Written as DNA, the CDR3 is TGTGCCAGCAGCCAAGACACAGGAGTTGAAGCTTTCTTT. Complete variable domain (other parts from reference TRBV7-2 and TRBJ1-1): GAGVSQSPSNKVTEKGKDVELRCDPISGHTALYWYRQSLGQGLEFLIYFQGNSAPDKSGLPSDRFSAERTGGSVSTLTIQRTQQEDSAVYLCASSQDTGVEAFFGQGTRLTVV.